This note documents a single TCR beta chain sequence. Assay: immunoSEQ multiplex PCR; the TCRdb copy retains only in-frame clones and omits some. The table has 120,000 to 150,000 clones, roughly 87% seen once; the top ten hold approximately 4%. V lost 2 bases, J lost 2 bases, and 19 bases lay in between. The CDR3 covers 17 residues. From germline, CDR1 is MNHNS and CDR2 SASEGT. This record comes from a study of blood T cell repertoires in COVID-19. The receptor was derived from a woman between 40 and 50 years old who had been exposed to COVID-19. The gene calls are TRBV6-1 and TRBJ2-7; tentative D call: TRBD2 (5 bases). The sample comprised PBMCs or T cells enriched from blood (not recorded which). The CDR3 sequence is CASSEPPRGSAPYEQYF. The CDR3 DNA is TGTGCCAGCAGTGAACCCCCCCGGGGTAGCGCACCCTACGAGCAGTACTTC.